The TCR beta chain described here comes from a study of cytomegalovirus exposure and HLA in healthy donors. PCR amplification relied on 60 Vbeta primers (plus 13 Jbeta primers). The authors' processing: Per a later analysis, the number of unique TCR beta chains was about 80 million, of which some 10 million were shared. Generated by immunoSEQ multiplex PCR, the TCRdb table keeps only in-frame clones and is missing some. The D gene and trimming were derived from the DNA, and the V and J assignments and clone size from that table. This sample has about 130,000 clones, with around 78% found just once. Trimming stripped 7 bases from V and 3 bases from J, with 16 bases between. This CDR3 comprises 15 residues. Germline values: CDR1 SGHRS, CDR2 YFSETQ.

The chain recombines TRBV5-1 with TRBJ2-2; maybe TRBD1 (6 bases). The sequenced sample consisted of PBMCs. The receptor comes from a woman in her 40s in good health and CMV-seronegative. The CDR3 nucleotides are TGCGCCAGCCAAGGACAGAGGGGATACACCGGGGAGCTGTTTTTT. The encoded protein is CASQGQRGYTGELFF.